The 27 T cell receptor beta chains below were found in one sample sequenced in a study of T cells in Graves' hyperthyroidism and ophthalmopathy. The investigators amplified TCR beta CDR3 regions from RNA transcripts. When the TCR CDR3 underwent first-round RT-PCR, the HTBI primer set was used. TCRdb itself ran the multiplex PCR reads through MiXCR, one entry per CDR3 protein. This sample carries around 340,000 distinct CDR3 sequences, over 15% of them seen once, and the ten largest clones take 33%. The sequenced sample was blood. These receptors all come from a man aged 25-45 years with Graves' hyperthyroidism.

The gene calls are TRBV6-5 and TRBJ1-5; the D gene is possibly TRBD1 (5 bases). The CDR3 extends over 14 amino acids. CDR1 MNHEY and CDR2 SVGAGI come from the germline V gene. V was shortened by 2 bases and J by 2 bases, with 7 bases between the two germline ends. CDR3 DNA sequence: TGTGCCAGCAGTTACAGGGGACGCAATCAGCCCCAGCATTTT. It specifies CASSYRGRNQPQHF.

This clonotype has at least ten counts. This chain uses TRBV28 with TRBJ2-3; D call uncertain. Trimming pared 1 base from V and 4 bases from J, leaving 9 bases between. CDR1 and CDR2 from the germline V gene are MDHEN and SYDVKM. The CDR3 is 14 amino acids. The CDR3 is CASSLSTVPDTQYF. The CDR3 DNA follows: TGTGCCAGCAGTTTATCGACCGTACCAGATACGCAGTATTTT.

Comment on this clonotype: A much larger clone differs by one base, so this may be a read error. The chain combines TRBV6-2 or TRBV6-3 with TRBJ2-7; D possibly corresponds to TRBD2 (6 bases). Between the trimmed V and J ends, which lost 6 bases and 3 bases, there was a span of 21 bases. Germline V CDR1 and CDR2: MNHEY, SVGEGT. The CDR3 extends over 16 amino acids. The CDR3 loop is CASSPTGLNKGYEQYF. As DNA, the CDR3 is TGTGCCAGCAGCCCTACGGGACTCAATAAAGGCTACGAGCAGTACTTC.

Many counts were recorded for this clonotype. The chain combines TRBV6-1 with TRBJ1-1, with a tentative D call TRBD1 (6 bases). The CDR3 contains 14 residues. V was pared by 7 bases and J by 4 bases, with 16 bases between. From germline, CDR1 is MNHNS and CDR2 SASEGT. CDR3 DNA sequence: TGTGCCAGCACCGTACGGGGGGCAATCACTGAAGCTTTCTTT. Residues: CASTVRGAITEAFF.

The DNA for the CDR3 is TGTGCCAGCAGTAATAGCCCGAACACCGGGGAGCTGTTTTTT. Its translation is CASSNSPNTGELFF. This sequence joins TRBV3-1 and TRBJ2-2; D remains ambiguous. The germline V and J ends were trimmed by 6 bases and 0 bases, with 8 bases remaining between them. CDR1 is LGHDT and CDR2 is YNNKEL in the germline V gene (reference sequence). The length of the CDR3 is 14 residues.

This sequence joins TRBV20-1 and TRBJ2-1, with 8 bases matching TRBD1. The CDR3 covers 14 residues. Trimming took 0 bases from V and 7 from J; bases not matched to a gene: 5. Germline V gene lookup returns CDR1 DFQATT and CDR2 SNEGSKA (reference sequence). CDR3 nucleotides: TGCAGTGCTAGAGATAACAGGGGGTTAAATGAGCAGTTCTTC. This sequence encodes CSARDNRGLNEQFF.

The V gene is TRBV5-1, the J gene TRBJ2-1, with 12 bases identical to TRBD2. In germline, CDR1 is SGHRS, CDR2 YFSETQ. The CDR3 spans 14 residues. V was clipped by 8 bases and J by 7 bases; unmatched bases: 7. The CDR3 DNA reads as TGCGCCAGTCAGAAGACTAGCGGGAGTAATGAGCAGTTCTTC. Its translation: CASQKTSGSNEQFF. Filled out from reference TRBV5-1 and TRBJ2-1, the complete variable domain reads KAGVTQTPRYLIKTRGQQVTLSCSPISGHRSVSWYQQTPGQGLQFLFEYFSETQRNKGNFPGRFSGRQFSNSRSEMNVSTLELGDSALYLCASQKTSGSNEQFFGPGTRLTVL.

This clonotype appeared a few times. The chain is built from TRBV27 and TRBJ2-3, with 8 nucleotides matching TRBD2. This CDR3 is built from 17 residues. Trimming removed 5 bases from V and 1 base from J; junction bases left unmatched: 11. Germline V lookup: CDR1 MNHEY, CDR2 SMNVEV (reference sequence). CDR3 loop: CASSPPSGQIRTDTQYF. The CDR3 coding sequence is TGTGCCAGCAGTCCCCCTAGCGGGCAGATTCGCACAGATACGCAGTATTTT.

J is TRBJ1-1 and V is TRBV19; 9 bases are a match to TRBD1. The CDR3 is 16 amino acids. Trimming at V came to 5 bases and at J to 0 bases, leaving 7 bases not matched to a gene. Germline assignment: CDR1 LNHDA and CDR2 SQIVND (reference sequence). CDR3 nucleotides: TGTGCCAGTAGTTCCGGGACAGGGACCATGAACACTGAAGCTTTCTTT. Its protein product is CASSSGTGTMNTEAFF.

This clonotype was seen many times. This chain joins TRBV12-5 and TRBJ2-5; maybe TRBD2 (6 bases). The V gene lost 5 bases and the J gene lost 4 bases, with 14 bases spanning the gap. Germline lookup yields CDR1 LGHNT and CDR2 FRNRAP. CDR3 length equals 14 residues. CDR3 region: CASGLGGIGETQYF. In nucleotides, the CDR3 is TGTGCTAGTGGTCTTGGCGGGATCGGAGAGACCCAGTACTTC.

A remark on this clonotype: A much larger clone lies one base from this, so it may be a read error. The chain joins TRBV28 to TRBJ2-5; D gene ambiguous. This CDR3 is built from 16 residues. Germline CDR1 MDHEN, CDR2 SYDVKM. Trimming stripped 3 bases from V and 2 bases from J, with 16 bases between. CDR3 sequence: CASSFQSTKLQETQYF. The CDR3 DNA sequence: TGTGCCAGCAGTTTTCAATCTACCAAGCTGCAAGAGACCCAGTACTTC.

This clonotype occurred a few times. The chain joins TRBV20-1 to TRBJ2-2, with 7 bases fitting TRBD2. This CDR3 region has 11 residues. Germline loops: CDR1 DFQATT, CDR2 SNEGSKA (reference sequence). J was trimmed by 10 bases and V by 6 bases; bases with no gene match: 5. The CDR3 loop is CSAWGGEELFF. CDR3 DNA: TGCAGTGCGTGGGGGGGTGAGGAGCTGTTTTTT.

This clonotype has just a few counts. The rearrangement uses TRBV7-9 and TRBJ2-1; possible D gene TRBD1, 5 bases. Trimming pared 3 bases from V and 8 bases from J, leaving 11 bases between. The CDR3 has 13 amino acids. Germline-derived CDR1 and CDR2 are SEHNR and FQNEAQ (reference sequence). This CDR3 is CASSLQGSYEQFF. The CDR3 coding sequence is TGTGCCAGCAGCTTGCAGGGTTCGTATGAGCAGTTCTTC.

This clonotype appeared many times. The V gene is TRBV12-5, the J gene TRBJ2-1; 9 bases are shared with TRBD2. Germline-derived CDR1 and CDR2 are LGHNT and FRNRAP. The CDR3 has 15 amino acids. V lost 2 bases and J lost 5; bases outside the gene matches: 4. CDR3 nucleotide sequence: TGTGCTAGTGGTTTGTTTTCTAGCGGGGACAATGAGCAGTTCTTC. Residues: CASGLFSSGDNEQFF.

This clonotype was seen only a few times. CDR3: CSVLSSVLQGDSGYTF. DNA of the CDR3: TGCAGCGTTCTTAGTAGTGTCCTCCAGGGGGACTCGGGCTACACCTTC. The rearrangement uses TRBV29-1 and TRBJ1-2; TRBD1 matches at 7 bases. Germline V gene sequence: CDR1 SQVTM, CDR2 ANQGSEA. V was clipped by 5 bases and J by 8 bases; unmatched bases: 20. CDR3 length: 16 amino acids.

This clonotype was found many times. This sequence joins TRBV6-2 or TRBV6-3 and TRBJ2-1, with no clear D. This CDR3 has 11 residues. Trimming took 6 bases from V and 11 from J, leaving 11 bases between them. The germline V gene encodes CDR1 MNHEY and CDR2 SVGEGT. The CDR3 sequence is CASRWGGKQFF. The DNA for the CDR3 is TGTGCCAGCAGGTGGGGTGGTAAGCAGTTCTTC.

There are a few counts of this clonotype. V gene TRBV29-1 combines with J gene TRBJ2-7, with a possible D match to TRBD1 (5 bases). V shed 4 bases and J shed 4 bases, with 11 bases lying between them. The CDR3 consists of 12 residues. Germline assignment: CDR1 SQVTM and CDR2 ANQGSEA. The CDR3 is CSVVQGGYEQYF. In DNA form, the CDR3 reads TGCAGCGTTGTCCAGGGCGGTTACGAGCAGTACTTC.

The chain uses TRBV15 and TRBJ2-1; no clear D. V shed 5 bases and J shed 4 bases, with 6 bases lying between them. This CDR3 has 12 amino acids. The germline V gene encodes CDR1 LNHNV and CDR2 YYDKDF (reference sequence). The CDR3 nucleotides read TGTGCCACCAGCGGCATATACAATGAGCAGTTCTTC. Translated, it gives CATSGIYNEQFF.

This clonotype turned up a few times. The CDR3 loop is CASSERTGRSEQYF. CDR3 in DNA: TGTGCCAGCAGTGAACGGACAGGGCGCTCCGAGCAGTACTTC. The chain is built from TRBV6-1 and TRBJ2-7; 8 nucleotides align to TRBD1. The germline CDR1 and CDR2 sequences are MNHNS and SASEGT. Trimming removed 2 bases from V and 6 bases from J; junction bases left unmatched: 6. The CDR3 runs to 14 residues.

The V call is TRBV27, the J call TRBJ1-2; D might be TRBD1 (5 bases). Trimming took 0 bases from V and 8 from J, leaving 16 bases between them. CDR3 length: 15 residues. The germline V gene encodes CDR1 MNHEY and CDR2 SMNVEV (reference sequence). CDR3 region: CASSLSRQGDGGYTF. In DNA, the CDR3 is TGTGCCAGCAGTTTATCGCGGCAGGGTGATGGCGGCTACACCTTC.

This clonotype was recorded a few times. The chain joins TRBV6-1 to TRBJ1-3; no clear D. Trimming pared 3 bases from V and 0 bases from J, leaving 12 bases between. Germline CDR1 and CDR2: MNHNS and SASEGT. This CDR3 is 16 amino acids long. The CDR3 sequence: CASSENIPFSGNTIYF. CDR3 sequence (DNA): TGTGCCAGCAGTGAGAACATCCCCTTCTCTGGAAACACCATATATTTT.

This clonotype was counted many times. V gene TRBV6-2 or TRBV6-3 combines with J gene TRBJ2-1; D perhaps matches TRBD1 (6 bases). CDR1 and CDR2 (germline): MNHEY, SVGEGT. The CDR3 length is 14 residues. The germline V and J ends were trimmed by 8 bases and 1 base, with 12 bases remaining between them. The CDR3 spells CASLDSGSYNEQFF. The DNA for the CDR3 is TGTGCCAGCTTGGACAGTGGGTCCTACAATGAGCAGTTCTTC.

This chain uses TRBV20-1 with TRBJ1-2; 7 bases fit TRBD1. This CDR3 is 13 amino acids long. The germline CDR1 and CDR2 sequences are DFQATT and SNEGSKA (reference sequence). Germline trimming cut 8 bases from V and 6 bases from J; bases unmatched to any gene: 12. The DNA for the CDR3 is TGCAGTACCCCCGGGACAGCAGAAAATGGCTACACCTTC. This codes for CSTPGTAENGYTF.

This clonotype was counted many times. The junction shows a germline mismatch at one end, possibly a read error. The rearrangement uses TRBV5-1 and TRBJ1-1, with D unclear. This CDR3 comprises 13 residues. CDR1 is SGHRS and CDR2 is YFSETQ in the germline V gene. The CDR3 loop is CASSFQENTEAFF. DNA for the CDR3: TGTGCCAGCAGCTTCCAAGAGAACACTGAAGCTTTCTTT.

This clonotype was seen many times. The chain recombines TRBV18 with TRBJ1-3, with TRBD1 identical over 7 bases. The CDR3 runs to 17 residues. V trimming: 0 bases; J trimming: 3 bases; junction bases outside the gene matches: 8. Germline V gene lookup returns CDR1 KGHSH and CDR2 LQKENI. The CDR3 DNA follows: TGTGCCAGCTCACCACCGATTGACAGGGTCTTTGGAAACACCATATATTTT. This gives the protein CASSPPIDRVFGNTIYF.

This clonotype was observed at least ten times. The CDR3 loop is CASRAGGGTGELFF. Written as DNA, the CDR3 is TGTGCCAGCCGGGCGGGAGGAGGCACCGGGGAGCTGTTTTTT. The chain is built from TRBV11-3 and TRBJ2-2; TRBD2 matches 8 bases. CDR3 length: 14 residues. V trimming: 8 bases; J trimming: 4 bases; junction bases outside the gene matches: 6. CDR1 and CDR2 from the germline V gene are SGHNT and YENEEA.

The CDR3 DNA sequence: TGTGCCAGCAGCCGAGCACAGGGTGCAGATACGCAGTATTTT. The encoded protein is CASSRAQGADTQYF. This chain joins TRBV4-2 and TRBJ2-3, with D possibly being TRBD1 (6 bases). Germline V gene lookup returns CDR1 LGHNA and CDR2 YNFKEQ. V was pared by 4 bases and J by 4 bases, with 12 bases between. The CDR3 is made up of 14 amino acids.